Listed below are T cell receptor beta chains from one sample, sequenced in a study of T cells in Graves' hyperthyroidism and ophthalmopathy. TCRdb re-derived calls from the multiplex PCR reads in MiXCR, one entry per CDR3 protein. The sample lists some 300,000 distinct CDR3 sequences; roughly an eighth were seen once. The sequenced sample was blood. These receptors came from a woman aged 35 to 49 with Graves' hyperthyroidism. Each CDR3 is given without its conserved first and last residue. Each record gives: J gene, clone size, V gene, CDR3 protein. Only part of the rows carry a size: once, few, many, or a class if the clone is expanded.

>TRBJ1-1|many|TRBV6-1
ASRRDRGRNTEAF
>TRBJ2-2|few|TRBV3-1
ASSQERVSGTGELF
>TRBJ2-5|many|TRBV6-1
ASSIAGGDQETQY
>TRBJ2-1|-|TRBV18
ASSPGQSVYNEQF
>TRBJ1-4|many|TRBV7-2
ASSTRGVNEKLF
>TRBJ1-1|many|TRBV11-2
ASSFMGGTEAF
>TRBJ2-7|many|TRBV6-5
ASSYQPGLGYEQY
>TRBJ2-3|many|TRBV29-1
SVLAGITDTQY
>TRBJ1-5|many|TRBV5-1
ASSWGTGRDQPQH
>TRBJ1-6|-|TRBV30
AWSTKRNSPLH
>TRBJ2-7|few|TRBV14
ASSQDVRDEQY
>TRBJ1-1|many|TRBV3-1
ASSQRQQNTEAF
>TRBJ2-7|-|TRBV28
ASQGKYEQY
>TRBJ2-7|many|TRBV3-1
ASSQSLAAYEQY
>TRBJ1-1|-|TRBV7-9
ASSLATVYTEAF
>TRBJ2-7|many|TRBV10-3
AISETRDGPYEQY
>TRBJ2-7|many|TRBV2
ATRTSGSAEQY
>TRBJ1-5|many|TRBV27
ASSPANQPQH
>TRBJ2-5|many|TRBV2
ASSPTVLRETQY
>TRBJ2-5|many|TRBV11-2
ASSLGGLAGLKTQY
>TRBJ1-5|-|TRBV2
ASSYTSGYPQH
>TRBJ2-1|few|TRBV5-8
ASREGLAGVEQF
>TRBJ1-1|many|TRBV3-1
ASSKSEGYEAF
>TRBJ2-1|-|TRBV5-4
ASSLDRGRYNEQF
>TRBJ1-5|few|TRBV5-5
ASSHGTGVQPQH
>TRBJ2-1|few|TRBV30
ALDGTMF
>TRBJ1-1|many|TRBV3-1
ASSQADTEAF
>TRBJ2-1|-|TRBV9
ASSVVGGEQF
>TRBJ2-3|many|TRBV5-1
ASSSGRGTDTQY
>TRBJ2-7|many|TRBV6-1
ASSSQGPRLTYEQY
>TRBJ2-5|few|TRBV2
ASSKAKTSGLRETQY
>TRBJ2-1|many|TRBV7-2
ASSPSGWNEQF
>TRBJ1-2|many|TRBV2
ATRVSYGYT
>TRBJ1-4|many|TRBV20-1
SARSGQGDEKLF
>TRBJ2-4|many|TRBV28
ASSLILGGQGYIQY
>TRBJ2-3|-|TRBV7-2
ASSRNIGAGSTDTQY
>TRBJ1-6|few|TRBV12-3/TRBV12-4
ASSWGPSEGSPLH
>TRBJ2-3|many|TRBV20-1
SARRTDTQY
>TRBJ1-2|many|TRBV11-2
ASSLSRGGMGYT
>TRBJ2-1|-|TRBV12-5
ASGLVVAGGQYNEQF
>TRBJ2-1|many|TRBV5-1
ASSLDFDEQF
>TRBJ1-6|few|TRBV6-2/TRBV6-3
ASSSYPPGASSYNSPLH
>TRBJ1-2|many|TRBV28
ASRNPQGGYT
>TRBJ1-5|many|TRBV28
ASLETGRQPQH
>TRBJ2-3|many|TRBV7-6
ASSRIADAQDTQY
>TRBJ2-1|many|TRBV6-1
ASSISGYNEQF
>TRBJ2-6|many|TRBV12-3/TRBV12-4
ASRRTGTGLPRVDVLT
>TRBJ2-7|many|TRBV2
ASSEGGLAGDEQY
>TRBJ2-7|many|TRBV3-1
ASSLLARGSYEQY
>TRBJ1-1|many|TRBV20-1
SAGQDIEAF
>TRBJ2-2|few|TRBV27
ASRVVAGTGELF
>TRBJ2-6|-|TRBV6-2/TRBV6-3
ASRTAILSGANVLT
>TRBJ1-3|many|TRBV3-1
ASSRLGQPGNTIY